This TCR beta chain derives from a study of sequential checkpoint blockade in melanoma (dated by TCRdb to the late 2010s). In the study overall: Patients were assigned by 1:1 randomization to either first-line nivolumab followed by ipilimumab (arm A) or ipilimumab followed by nivolumab (arm B). Maintenance nivolumab was given following each of the two trial sequences.

This specimen's treatment or condition label, interpreted: randomized to nivolumab then ipilimumab (arm A) or the reverse (arm B). Prior DNA-damaging chemotherapy had not been received by any trial patient. A FACS Aria II flow cytometer was used to sort live CD3+CD8+ cells that were negative for CD19 and CD56 from thawed PBMCs. CheckMate 064, a randomized, open-label phase II trial of sequential checkpoint blockade, was the source of the samples, all of which came from patients with melanoma. Peripheral blood mononuclear cells were collected by leukapheresis, purified using Ficoll-Paque, and frozen in human serum containing about 10% DMSO. Immediately after sorting, the purity of sorted blood CD3+CD8+ cells was verified to be >98%, after which DNA was extracted. With regard to this clone: Its antigen remains unidentified. Base qualities are not recorded, but no much larger clone differs from it by a single base.

What the work shows at the level of the full study, not this receptor alone: Validation of the response-prediction model combining TCR metrics and mutation burden is needed in larger, independent patient cohorts.

V and J are trimmed by 8 bases and 0 bases, and the gene matches miss 6 bases of the junction. The CDR3 numbers 15 residues from cysteine through phenylalanine. Only CDR3 DNA remains: 45 bases, in frame from the first base. The immunoSEQ Assay was used to immunosequence TCRbeta CDR3 regions from genomic DNA. Prior to high-throughput sequencing, genomic DNA was amplified by bias-controlled multiplex PCR. Concerning the study's data processing: To quantify the absolute abundance of each unique TCRbeta CDR3 region, the sequences were collapsed and filtered. Clonality was defined as 1 minus Pielou's evenness and was calculated using productive rearrangements only. Clones with significantly greater frequencies in on-treatment versus baseline samples were identified using a previously published method. What TCRdb holds here is the immuneACCESS table cut down to in-frame rearrangements. Part of the clones is not present; checked against another copy, under half of the missing clones reflect an unresolved V gene, and the others are unexplained. V and J calls and clone size are as listed in that table; D and trimming were resolved from the DNA. This sample comprises tens of thousands of clones, 86% of them detected only once. The ten most abundant clones make up approximately 12% of the sample.

The sequence derives from a human donor with melanoma. The sequencing used CD8+ T cells sorted from blood (inferred from file names), collected from a patient given nivolumab and ipilimumab in sequence. The chain couples TRBV23-1 to TRBJ1-3; TRBD1 lines up with 8 middle nucleotides. Being an ORF, TRBV23-1 has a function that is uncertain. The nucleotides are TGCGCCAGCGCACGGGACAGGAGCTCTGGAAACACCATATATTTT. This sequence encodes CASARDRSSGNTIYF.